The 10 T cell receptor beta chains below all came from one sample that was sequenced in a study of T cell responses to AZD1222 COVID-19 vaccine. Only in-frame clones appear in the TCRdb table, and some are missing; sequencing was by immunoSEQ multiplex PCR. The sample shows around 200,000 clones, 94% of them seen only once. The sequencing used peripheral blood, collected 28 days after the second AZD1222 dose. The receptors here all came from an adult who received the AZD1222 COVID-19 vaccine.

V gene TRBV18 combines with J gene TRBJ1-4; D is ambiguous. The CDR3 sequence is 14 residues long. Trimming removed 2 bases at V and 5 bases at J, with 9 bases between. Germline loops: CDR1 KGHSH, CDR2 LQKENI. The CDR3 DNA sequence: TGTGCCAGCTCACCAAGATCGGGGAATGAAAAACTGTTTTTT. The encoded protein is CASSPRSGNEKLFF.

This clone was seen a few times. The chain recombines TRBV5-1 with TRBJ2-4; a possible D gene is TRBD2 (6 bases). There are 17 residues in the CDR3. In germline, CDR1 is SGHRS, CDR2 YFSETQ. Trimming cost V 0 bases and J 0 bases, with 13 bases left between them. CDR3 nucleotide sequence: TGCGCCAGCAGCTTGGGGAGGGCCCGGTCAGCCAAAAACATTCAGTACTTC. The encoded protein is CASSLGRARSAKNIQYF.

The CDR3 DNA reads as TGTGCCAGCAGCTTCCGAAGTGGATCTTCCTACGAGCAGTACTTC. It specifies CASSFRSGSSYEQYF. The chain links TRBV9 to TRBJ2-7; D ambiguous. V dropped 4 bases and J dropped 1 base, with 15 bases sitting between them. Germline V gene sequence: CDR1 SGDLS, CDR2 YYNGEE. This CDR3 has 15 amino acids.

V usage is TRBV4-3 and J usage is TRBJ2-2; unclear D gene. The CDR3 length is 15 residues. Trimming removed 1 base from V and 1 base from J, with 7 bases in between. Per the germline V gene, CDR1 is LGHNA and CDR2 is YSLEER. The CDR3 sequence: CASSQGTVNTGELFF. The CDR3 DNA is TGCGCCAGCAGCCAAGGGACCGTGAACACCGGGGAGCTGTTTTTT.

This chain joins TRBV7-3 and TRBJ2-1, with 8 positions matching TRBD2. After removal of 2 bases from V and 6 bases from J, the junction contained 6 bases not matched to a gene. Germline V lookup: CDR1 SGHTA, CDR2 FQGTGA. The CDR3 has 15 amino acids. The CDR3 sequence: CASSLQGLAGNEQFF. DNA for the CDR3: TGTGCCAGCAGCTTACAAGGACTAGCAGGCAATGAGCAGTTCTTC.

The V gene is TRBV21-1, the J gene TRBJ2-1; whether TRBD1, the table's D call, matches the DNA was not checked. TRBV21-1 is termed a pseudogene. The CDR3 spans 15 residues. CDR3 in DNA: TGTGCCAGCAGCCCCGGGGGGACAGGGGGTAATGAGCAGTTCTTC. Translated: CASSPGGTGGNEQFF.

V usage is TRBV15 and J usage is TRBJ2-1; TRBD2 agrees at 11 bases. J was trimmed by 6 bases and V by 0 bases; bases with no gene match: 10. Looked up from germline, CDR1 is LNHNV and CDR2 is YYDKDF (reference sequence). This CDR3 region has 18 residues. The CDR3 sequence: CATSRDFGGLAVSNEQFF. In DNA form, the CDR3 reads TGTGCCACCAGCAGAGATTTTGGGGGACTAGCGGTTTCCAATGAGCAGTTCTTC.

The rearrangement uses TRBV4-1 and TRBJ1-1, with D possibly being TRBD1 (5 bases). The germline V and J ends were trimmed by 6 bases and 0 bases, with 17 bases remaining between them. From germline, CDR1 is MGHRA and CDR2 YSYEKL. The CDR3 loop spans 16 amino acids. The DNA for the CDR3 is TGCGCCAGCAGTCAAAGGGGCAGACAAGTGAACACTGAAGCTTTCTTT. As protein: CASSQRGRQVNTEAFF.

This clone was recorded once. The genes are TRBV9 and TRBJ2-3; TRBD2 matches 9 bases. The germline CDR1 and CDR2 sequences are SGDLS and YYNGEE. Losses at the gene ends were 1 base for V and 5 bases for J; bases not matched to a gene: 5. There are 15 residues in the CDR3. The CDR3 coding sequence is TGTGCCAGCAGCGTATGGCGGGGGGGCCAAGATACGCAGTATTTT. Its protein product is CASSVWRGGQDTQYF.

The chain links TRBV4-3 to TRBJ1-1; D gene uncertain. V lost 4 bases and J lost 4, with 13 bases in between. Germline V gene data show CDR1 as LGHNA and CDR2 as YSLEER. The CDR3 consists of 14 residues. The CDR3 here is CASSPSRGVTEAFF. CDR3 bases: TGCGCCAGCAGCCCCTCCCGGGGAGTCACTGAAGCTTTCTTT.